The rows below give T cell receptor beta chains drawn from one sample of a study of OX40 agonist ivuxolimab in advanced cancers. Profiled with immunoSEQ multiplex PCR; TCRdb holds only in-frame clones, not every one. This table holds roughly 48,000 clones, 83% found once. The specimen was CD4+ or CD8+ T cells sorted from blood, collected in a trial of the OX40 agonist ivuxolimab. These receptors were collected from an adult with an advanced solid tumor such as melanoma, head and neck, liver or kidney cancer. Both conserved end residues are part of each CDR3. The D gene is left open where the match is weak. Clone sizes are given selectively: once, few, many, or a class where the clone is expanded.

cdr3_nt: TGTGCCAGCAGGTGGGACAGGGAGGCCGGGGAGCTGTTTTTT
cdr3_aa: CASRWDREAGELFF
j_call: TRBJ2-2
clone_size: NA
v_call: TRBV5-4
d_call: TRBD1

cdr3_nt: TGTGCCAGCAGTACTAGGGATTCTAACTACAATGAGCAGTTCTTC
cdr3_aa: CASSTRDSNYNEQFF
j_call: TRBJ2-1
clone_size: NA
v_call: TRBV7-2
d_call: NA

cdr3_nt: TGTGCCAGCAGACAGGGGGCAAGCAATCAGCCCCAGCATTTT
cdr3_aa: CASRQGASNQPQHF
j_call: TRBJ1-5
clone_size: NA
v_call: TRBV2
d_call: TRBD1

cdr3_nt: TGTGCCAGCAGCTTCACGAAAGCCTTGATGAACACTGAAGCTTTCTTT
cdr3_aa: CASSFTKALMNTEAFF
j_call: TRBJ1-1
clone_size: NA
v_call: TRBV7-8
d_call: NA

cdr3_nt: TGTGCCAGCACCCCTCGGGGTGGAAACACCATATATTTT
cdr3_aa: CASTPRGGNTIYF
j_call: TRBJ1-3
clone_size: NA
v_call: TRBV6-5
d_call: NA

cdr3_nt: TGTGCCAGCAGCAGACAGTTCCCGCCAGCTAACTATGGCTACACCTTC
cdr3_aa: CASSRQFPPANYGYTF
j_call: TRBJ1-2
clone_size: NA
v_call: TRBV7-2
d_call: NA

cdr3_nt: TGCGCCAGCAGTCATCCTCAGCCGGGGCATCCCAATCAGCCCCAGCATTTT
cdr3_aa: CASSHPQPGHPNQPQHF
j_call: TRBJ1-5
clone_size: NA
v_call: TRBV23-1
d_call: NA

cdr3_nt: TGTGCCAGCAGTCCTCCTGGGGGACGCAATCAGCCCCAGCATTTT
cdr3_aa: CASSPPGGRNQPQHF
j_call: TRBJ1-5
clone_size: NA
v_call: TRBV6-5
d_call: NA

cdr3_nt: TGTGCCAGCAGCTTACAGCGGGGGGGCTCTACCTACAATGAGCAGTTCTTC
cdr3_aa: CASSLQRGGSTYNEQFF
j_call: TRBJ2-1
clone_size: NA
v_call: TRBV7-2
d_call: TRBD2

cdr3_nt: TGTGCCAGCTCACCTGCCGACCTCGGCTACGAGCAGTACTTC
cdr3_aa: CASSPADLGYEQYF
j_call: TRBJ2-7
clone_size: NA
v_call: TRBV18
d_call: NA

cdr3_nt: TGTGCCAGCAGAAGTGACAGGGTTGCCAAAAACATTCAGTACTTC
cdr3_aa: CASRSDRVAKNIQYF
j_call: TRBJ2-4
clone_size: NA
v_call: TRBV2
d_call: TRBD1

cdr3_nt: TGCAGTGCTAGCCCTAACTATGGCTACACCTTC
cdr3_aa: CSASPNYGYTF
j_call: TRBJ1-2
clone_size: NA
v_call: TRBV20-1
d_call: NA

cdr3_nt: TGTGCCAGCAGCTACGACCTACGCTCCTACGAGCAGTACTTC
cdr3_aa: CASSYDLRSYEQYF
j_call: TRBJ2-7
clone_size: NA
v_call: TRBV5-4
d_call: NA

cdr3_nt: TGTGCCAGCAGCCGGGGTGGGGGGGCAACTAATGAAAAACTGTTTTTT
cdr3_aa: CASSRGGGATNEKLFF
j_call: TRBJ1-4
clone_size: NA
v_call: TRBV4-2
d_call: NA

cdr3_nt: TGTGCCAGTAGGTTGGCCAGCACAGATACGCAGTATTTT
cdr3_aa: CASRLASTDTQYF
j_call: TRBJ2-3
clone_size: NA
v_call: TRBV19
d_call: NA

cdr3_nt: TGTGCCAGCAGCTTGGCCGCCGCCCGGAGGACTCAGCCCCAGCATTTT
cdr3_aa: CASSLAAARRTQPQHF
j_call: TRBJ1-5
clone_size: NA
v_call: TRBV5-5
d_call: NA

cdr3_nt: TGCGCCAGCAGCTGGGCGGGTGGCGAGCAGTTCTTC
cdr3_aa: CASSWAGGEQFF
j_call: TRBJ2-1
clone_size: NA
v_call: TRBV5-1
d_call: NA

cdr3_nt: TGTGCCAGCAGTTACATCGATTCACCCCTCCACTTT
cdr3_aa: CASSYIDSPLHF
j_call: TRBJ1-6
clone_size: NA
v_call: TRBV6-6
d_call: NA

cdr3_nt: TGTGCCAGCAGCCCGCAAGGGCTCAGCACAGATACGCAGTATTTT
cdr3_aa: CASSPQGLSTDTQYF
j_call: TRBJ2-3
clone_size: NA
v_call: TRBV11-3
d_call: NA

cdr3_nt: TGTGCCAGCAGCTTAGATGTTGGTGTAGTGGGGGCATTCTTC
cdr3_aa: CASSLDVGVVGAFF
j_call: TRBJ2-1
clone_size: NA
v_call: TRBV7-9
d_call: NA

cdr3_nt: TGTGCCAGCAGCCCGACTAGCGGGGGGGGTTATGAGCAGTTCTTC
cdr3_aa: CASSPTSGGGYEQFF
j_call: TRBJ2-1
clone_size: NA
v_call: TRBV9
d_call: TRBD2

cdr3_nt: TGCGCCAGCAGCCAAGCCATATTCCAGGGGGCCGGGGAGCTGTTTTTT
cdr3_aa: CASSQAIFQGAGELFF
j_call: TRBJ2-2
clone_size: NA
v_call: TRBV4-3
d_call: TRBD1

cdr3_nt: TGTGCCAGCAGTCCCATCAGGGGTGTCTACTCTGGGGCCAACGTCCTGACTTTC
cdr3_aa: CASSPIRGVYSGANVLTF
j_call: TRBJ2-6
clone_size: NA
v_call: TRBV27
d_call: NA

cdr3_nt: TGCGCCAGCAGCCCTGGTTTCGGGACAGGGTCCTATGGCTACACCTTC
cdr3_aa: CASSPGFGTGSYGYTF
j_call: TRBJ1-2
clone_size: few
v_call: TRBV5-1
d_call: TRBD1

cdr3_nt: TGCAGCGTCGGGTCGACAGGAATCACAGATACGCAGTATTTT
cdr3_aa: CSVGSTGITDTQYF
j_call: TRBJ2-3
clone_size: NA
v_call: TRBV29-1
d_call: NA

cdr3_nt: TGTGCCTGGACCACCGACGGGAGTCTTTCCTACGAGCAGTACTTC
cdr3_aa: CAWTTDGSLSYEQYF
j_call: TRBJ2-7
clone_size: once
v_call: TRBV30
d_call: NA

cdr3_nt: TGTGCCATCAGGGCGGGGGGTGGAGGACGTGGTGGCTACACCTTC
cdr3_aa: CAIRAGGGGRGGYTF
j_call: TRBJ1-2
clone_size: NA
v_call: TRBV10-3
d_call: NA

cdr3_nt: TGCGCCAGCAGCTTGTCCCGGGACGGATCGAGTGGCTACACCTTC
cdr3_aa: CASSLSRDGSSGYTF
j_call: TRBJ1-2
clone_size: NA
v_call: TRBV5-1
d_call: NA

cdr3_nt: TGTGCCAGCAGTGGCCGGTCTAGCGGGGGGGCAGGCCTGTTCTTC
cdr3_aa: CASSGRSSGGAGLFF
j_call: TRBJ2-1
clone_size: NA
v_call: TRBV2
d_call: TRBD2

cdr3_nt: TGTGCCAGCAGTTCCACCCGGACAGACAGCGAGCAGTACTTC
cdr3_aa: CASSSTRTDSEQYF
j_call: TRBJ2-7
clone_size: NA
v_call: TRBV6-6
d_call: NA

cdr3_nt: TGTGCCAGCAGCAAAGCACCCCTCCGCTCTGGAAACACCATATATTTT
cdr3_aa: CASSKAPLRSGNTIYF
j_call: TRBJ1-3
clone_size: NA
v_call: TRBV21-1
d_call: NA

cdr3_nt: TGTGCCAGCAGCTTAGTCAGGGCCTCATCACCCCTCCACTTT
cdr3_aa: CASSLVRASSPLHF
j_call: TRBJ1-6
clone_size: NA
v_call: TRBV11-2
d_call: NA

cdr3_nt: TGTGCCAGCAGCTTGGATCGGGGTACAAATGGCTACACCTTC
cdr3_aa: CASSLDRGTNGYTF
j_call: TRBJ1-2
clone_size: NA
v_call: TRBV5-4
d_call: NA

cdr3_nt: TGTGCCAGCAGCCTGGGAACGCGGGGGCATGTAAAACTGTTTTTT
cdr3_aa: CASSLGTRGHVKLFF
j_call: TRBJ1-4
clone_size: NA
v_call: TRBV7-2
d_call: NA

cdr3_nt: TGTGCCAGCAGTACAGGGGGCGACTATGGCTACACCTTC
cdr3_aa: CASSTGGDYGYTF
j_call: TRBJ1-2
clone_size: NA
v_call: TRBV6-6
d_call: TRBD1

cdr3_nt: TGTGCCAGCAGTTACTCCGGGGGGGTAGTGAACAATGAGCAGTTCTTC
cdr3_aa: CASSYSGGVVNNEQFF
j_call: TRBJ2-1
clone_size: few
v_call: TRBV6-5
d_call: TRBD2

cdr3_nt: TGTGCCAGCAGCGCAGCCAGTCCCAGCTCCTACGAGCAGTACTTC
cdr3_aa: CASSAASPSSYEQYF
j_call: TRBJ2-7
clone_size: NA
v_call: TRBV7-2
d_call: NA

cdr3_nt: TGTGCCAGCAGCTTTCTGAGGGACCCTGGGGCCAACGTCCTGACTTTC
cdr3_aa: CASSFLRDPGANVLTF
j_call: TRBJ2-6
clone_size: NA
v_call: TRBV5-5
d_call: NA

cdr3_nt: TGTGCCAGCAGCGTAGGTGGGACAGGGGCAGGAGAGACCCAGTACTTC
cdr3_aa: CASSVGGTGAGETQYF
j_call: TRBJ2-5
clone_size: NA
v_call: TRBV9
d_call: TRBD1

cdr3_nt: TGTGCCAGCAGCCCAGGGTTAACTGGGGCCAACGTCCTGACTTTC
cdr3_aa: CASSPGLTGANVLTF
j_call: TRBJ2-6
clone_size: NA
v_call: TRBV7-6
d_call: NA

cdr3_nt: TGCGCCAGCAGCCGCGGAGGGGCAGGGGTGGGAGATACGCAGTATTTT
cdr3_aa: CASSRGGAGVGDTQYF
j_call: TRBJ2-3
clone_size: once
v_call: TRBV5-1
d_call: NA

cdr3_nt: TGCGCCAGCAGCTCCCCCCGGACTACCACAGATACGCAGTATTTT
cdr3_aa: CASSSPRTTTDTQYF
j_call: TRBJ2-3
clone_size: NA
v_call: TRBV5-1
d_call: NA

cdr3_nt: TGTGCTAGTGGTTTGCCGCGCTCTGGAAACACCATATATTTT
cdr3_aa: CASGLPRSGNTIYF
j_call: TRBJ1-3
clone_size: once
v_call: TRBV12-5
d_call: NA

cdr3_nt: TGTGCCACCAGGGGGCTCGGCACAGATACGCAGTATTTT
cdr3_aa: CATRGLGTDTQYF
j_call: TRBJ2-3
clone_size: NA
v_call: TRBV5-8
d_call: TRBD1

cdr3_nt: TGTGCCATCAGTGAGGGGGGGAATAGCTACACCTTC
cdr3_aa: CAISEGGNSYTF
j_call: TRBJ1-2
clone_size: NA
v_call: TRBV10-3
d_call: NA

cdr3_nt: TGTGCCAGCATCCCCCGTGGACAGGTTAACAATGAGCAGTTCTTC
cdr3_aa: CASIPRGQVNNEQFF
j_call: TRBJ2-1
clone_size: NA
v_call: TRBV5-4
d_call: TRBD1

cdr3_nt: TGTGCCAGCACCAGGACTAGCGGGAAAAAAGAGACCCAGTACTTC
cdr3_aa: CASTRTSGKKETQYF
j_call: TRBJ2-5
clone_size: few
v_call: TRBV6-5
d_call: TRBD2

cdr3_nt: TGTGCCAGCTCACCACCGTTCAGGGGCATGGAGGGCTACACCTTC
cdr3_aa: CASSPPFRGMEGYTF
j_call: TRBJ1-2
clone_size: medium-sized
v_call: TRBV18
d_call: NA

cdr3_nt: TGCGCCAGCAGTGAGTGTTGGGTGGGAGATACGCAGTATTTT
cdr3_aa: CASSECWVGDTQYF
j_call: TRBJ2-3
clone_size: NA
v_call: TRBV10-1
d_call: NA

cdr3_nt: TGTGCCAGCAGCTTCGGGTCCCGCCAGACCCAGTACTTC
cdr3_aa: CASSFGSRQTQYF
j_call: TRBJ2-5
clone_size: once
v_call: TRBV5-6
d_call: NA

cdr3_nt: TGCGCCAGCAGCCAAGATGTGTCAGGGATGGCCTTATCTGGGGCCAACGTCCTGACTTTC
cdr3_aa: CASSQDVSGMALSGANVLTF
j_call: TRBJ2-6
clone_size: once
v_call: TRBV4-1
d_call: NA

cdr3_nt: TGTGCCAGCAGCTTATATCAGGGAATTTTAAACACTGAAGCTTTCTTT
cdr3_aa: CASSLYQGILNTEAFF
j_call: TRBJ1-1
clone_size: NA
v_call: TRBV7-2
d_call: NA

cdr3_nt: TGTGCCAGCAGAGGACTAGCGGGGTTGTCAGATACGCAGTATTTT
cdr3_aa: CASRGLAGLSDTQYF
j_call: TRBJ2-3
clone_size: NA
v_call: TRBV6-1
d_call: TRBD2

cdr3_nt: TGTGCCAGCAGCTCGGGACAGGGAGAAGCTTTCTTT
cdr3_aa: CASSSGQGEAFF
j_call: TRBJ1-1
clone_size: NA
v_call: TRBV5-4
d_call: TRBD1

cdr3_nt: TGTGCCAGTAGTATAGTGACTAGCGGGGGGGTTTCTCGGGAGCAGTTCTTC
cdr3_aa: CASSIVTSGGVSREQFF
j_call: TRBJ2-1
clone_size: NA
v_call: TRBV19
d_call: TRBD2

cdr3_nt: TGTGCCAGCAGTGAAGCAGGGCGACAGGGGGCTTTTTCCTATGGCTACACCTTC
cdr3_aa: CASSEAGRQGAFSYGYTF
j_call: TRBJ1-2
clone_size: NA
v_call: TRBV2
d_call: TRBD1